This passage covers 14 T cell receptor beta chains from one sample sequenced in a study of T cells in Graves' hyperthyroidism and ophthalmopathy. The TCR beta CDR3 regions underwent amplification using RNA transcripts as the source. The primer set for the first-round RT-PCR of the TCR CDR3 was HTBI. Each CDR3 protein is one row after TCRdb ran MiXCR on the multiplex PCR reads. The repertoire holds over 700,000 distinct CDR3 sequences, with over 15% as singletons. The source material was blood. The receptors originated from a woman between 45 and 65 years old with Graves' hyperthyroidism that later progressed to Graves' ophthalmopathy.

This clonotype was observed a handful of times. The chain carries TRBV7-9 and TRBJ2-3, with 7 bases that match TRBD1. V was clipped by 0 bases and J by 5 bases; unmatched bases: 5. The CDR3 loop spans 15 amino acids. Germline lookup yields CDR1 SEHNR and CDR2 FQNEAQ (reference sequence). CDR3 loop: CASSLAQPGGDTQYF. The CDR3 DNA reads TGTGCCAGCAGCTTAGCGCAACCAGGGGGAGATACGCAGTATTTT.

The chain carries TRBV3-1 and TRBJ2-7; the D is unclear. The CDR3 is made up of 14 amino acids. Germline V gives CDR1 LGHDT, CDR2 YNNKEL (reference sequence). Trimming removed 1 base from V and 6 bases from J, with 13 bases in between. CDR3 sequence: CASSQVDPGVEQYF. DNA for the CDR3: TGTGCCAGCAGCCAAGTCGATCCGGGCGTCGAGCAGTACTTC.

The chain joins TRBV28 to TRBJ1-5, with D unresolved. Germline V gene lookup returns CDR1 MDHEN and CDR2 SYDVKM. The CDR3 contains 15 residues. The V end was cut by 4 bases, the J end by 1 base, with 11 bases between. The CDR3 loop is CASSSWGNSNQPQHF. DNA of the CDR3: TGTGCCAGCAGTTCCTGGGGAAACAGCAATCAGCCCCAGCATTTT. Combining the CDR3 with reference TRBV28 and TRBJ1-5 gives the whole variable domain DVKVTQSSRYLVKRTGEKVFLECVQDMDHENMFWYRQDPGLGLRLIYFSYDVKMKEKGDIPEGYSVSREKKERFSLILESASTNQTSMYLCASSSWGNSNQPQHFGDGTRLSIL.

This clonotype showed up just a few times. V is TRBV5-6 and J is TRBJ1-6, with 7 bases fitting TRBD1. CDR1 is SGHDT, CDR2 YYEEEE, per germline. The J segment lost 6 bases and the V segment lost 4 bases, leaving 7 bases of the junction unmatched. CDR3 length: 15 amino acids. The CDR3: CASSIAGTANSPLHF. In nucleotides, the CDR3 is TGTGCCAGCAGCATCGCCGGGACAGCTAATTCACCCCTCCACTTT.

As regards this clonotype: One base away lies a much larger clone, so this may be a sequencing read error. This chain connects TRBV2 to TRBJ1-4; D call uncertain. CDR1 is SNHLY, CDR2 FYNNEI, per germline. V was pared by 6 bases and J by 6 bases, with 14 bases between. The CDR3 loop spans 14 amino acids. CDR3 region: CASRVDGGDEKLFF. The CDR3, as DNA: TGTGCCAGCAGGGTGGACGGCGGGGATGAAAAACTGTTTTTT.

Only one count was recorded for this clonotype. The genes are TRBV29-1 and TRBJ2-3, with a possible D match to TRBD2 (6 bases). The CDR3 length is 13 residues. Trimming stripped 4 bases from V and 2 bases from J, with 10 bases between. Germline-derived CDR1 and CDR2 are SQVTM and ANQGSEA. The CDR3 loop reads CSVGRGPTDTQYF. For the CDR3, the DNA is TGCAGCGTTGGGCGGGGCCCCACAGATACGCAGTATTTT.

The chain couples TRBV2 to TRBJ1-3; 7 positions agree with TRBD1. This CDR3 comprises 17 residues. V dropped 2 bases and J dropped 3; count of bases not matched to a gene: 10. The germline V gene has CDR1 SNHLY and CDR2 FYNNEI. The CDR3 protein is CASSESRLGQIGNTIYF. The CDR3 nucleotides are TGTGCCAGCAGTGAAAGTAGGTTGGGACAGATTGGAAACACCATATATTTT.

This clonotype came up many times. The chain is built from TRBV12-3 or TRBV12-4 and TRBJ2-2, with 8 bases that match TRBD2. Unmatched junction bases numbered 12, after V lost 8 bases and J lost 4 bases. The CDR3 sequence is 16 residues long. The CDR3 bases are TGTGCCAGCCGATACTTTTCGGGGGGGCGCACCGGGGAGCTGTTTTTT. Residues: CASRYFSGGRTGELFF.

This clonotype was seen a few times. This CDR3 reads CSVEGGQATFYGYTF. CDR3 in DNA: TGCAGCGTTGAGGGGGGGCAGGCGACCTTCTATGGCTACACCTTC. The rearrangement links TRBV29-1 to TRBJ1-2; D perhaps matches TRBD1 (6 bases). Germline CDR1 and CDR2: SQVTM and ANQGSEA. The CDR3 is made up of 15 amino acids. V was clipped by 3 bases and J by 4 bases, with 18 bases between them.

In this sample, this clonotype turned up many times. The chain recombines TRBV5-1 with TRBJ2-7; 10 bases match TRBD1. V was pared by 4 bases and J by 3 bases, with 7 bases of the junction left unmatched. The CDR3 sequence is 15 residues long. CDR1 and CDR2 from the germline V gene are SGHRS and YFSETQ. The CDR3 loop is CASSVAGTGDYEQYF. CDR3 DNA sequence: TGCGCCAGCAGCGTAGCCGGGACAGGGGACTACGAGCAGTACTTC.

This clonotype showed up many times. CDR3 residues: CASSQILSSGNTIYF. CDR3 DNA: TGTGCCAGCAGCCAGATCTTGAGCTCTGGAAACACCATATATTTT. V is TRBV3-1 and J is TRBJ1-3; no clear D. The CDR3 length is 15 residues. In germline, CDR1 is LGHDT, CDR2 YNNKEL (reference sequence). V lost 3 bases and J lost 0, with 9 bases in between.

This clonotype was found many times. This CDR3 reads CASSFESSGGLYNEQFF. The CDR3 DNA reads as TGTGCCAGCAGCTTTGAATCTAGCGGGGGCCTATACAATGAGCAGTTCTTC. The V and J genes are TRBV11-3 and TRBJ2-1, with 10 bases aligning to TRBD2. The germline V gene encodes CDR1 SGHNT and CDR2 YENEEA. CDR3 length: 17 amino acids. V lost 3 bases to trimming and J lost 4 bases; unmatched junction nucleotides: 9.

This clonotype appeared a few times. This chain connects TRBV6-2 or TRBV6-3 to TRBJ2-2; D may be TRBD2 (6 bases). The CDR3 consists of 15 residues. V was shortened by 2 bases and J by 1 base, with 8 bases between the two germline ends. Germline-derived CDR1 and CDR2 are MNHEY and SVGEGT. The CDR3 region is CASSYVGGNTGELFF. In DNA, the CDR3 is TGTGCCAGCAGTTACGTGGGGGGGAACACCGGGGAGCTGTTTTTT.

J is TRBJ2-5 and V is TRBV4-3, with TRBD1 matching 8 bases. The germline V gene encodes CDR1 LGHNA and CDR2 YSLEER. V dropped 4 bases and J dropped 4; count of bases not matched to a gene: 11. This CDR3 region has 16 residues. The CDR3 DNA sequence: TGCGCCAGCAGCCCCATCGCTACCGACAGGGGAGAGACCCAGTACTTC. It is translated as CASSPIATDRGETQYF.